This T cell receptor beta chain was captured in a study of blood T cell repertoires in COVID-19. Turning to the study itself: PBMCs, B-cell-depleted T cells, or T cells were the source of the cDNA or gDNA that made up the material.

The participants were between about 18 and 89 years old and came from some 25 US areas. Each participant's cohort was designated according to participant-reported clinical history. J lost 2 bases, V lost 3 bases, and 3 bases had no gene match. Germline CDR1 and CDR2: SGDLS and YYNGEE. The length of the CDR3 is 15 residues. As for this clone: This specimen includes other DNA sequences encoding the same CDR3.

Some clones are missing from TCRdb's copy, which holds only in-frame ones; the method was immunoSEQ multiplex PCR. The data hold 490,000 or so clones, with roughly nine tenths observed a single time. The source is a woman aged 60-75 years who had recovered from COVID-19. This chain joins TRBV9 and TRBJ2-1, with 9 bases that match TRBD1. Sequencing was done on a sample of PBMCs or T cells enriched from blood (not recorded which). DNA for the CDR3: TGTGCCAGCAGCGCGGGGACAGGGACCTACAATGAGCAGTTCTTC. Encoded protein: CASSAGTGTYNEQFF. The full variable domain, rest sourced from reference TRBV9 and TRBJ2-1, is DSGVTQTPKHLITATGQRVTLRCSPRSGDLSVYWYQQSLDQGLQFLIQYYNGEERAKGNILERFSAQQFPDLHSELNLSSLELGDSALYFCASSAGTGTYNEQFFGPGTRLTVL.